This T cell receptor (beta chain) was observed in a study of blood T cell repertoires in COVID-19. Turning to the study itself: The United States, Italy and Spain supplied acute and convalescent COVID-19 samples. Nucleic acid was either cDNA or gDNA, and it came from T cells, B-cell-depleted T cells, or PBMCs.

V gave up 4 bases and J gave up 5 bases, with 7 bases separating them. CDR3 length: 11 residues. The germline V gene has CDR1 DFQATT and CDR2 SNEGSKA (reference sequence). This clone was seen only a few times. In the study's own analysis: Reference gene primer amplification gave estimated nucleated cell counts. TCRdb keeps only in-frame clones here, not all; method: immunoSEQ multiplex PCR. That table furnishes V, J and clone size, whereas the DNA furnished D and trimming. Among 95,000 or so clones listed, approximately 80% were seen once. The sequence came from a human donor in a cohort sampled during active COVID-19. Input material: peripheral blood. The chain is built from TRBV20-1 and TRBJ2-3; D uncertain. CDR3 residues: CSANVRDTQYF. The DNA for the CDR3 is TGCAGTGCTAATGTTAGAGATACGCAGTATTTT.